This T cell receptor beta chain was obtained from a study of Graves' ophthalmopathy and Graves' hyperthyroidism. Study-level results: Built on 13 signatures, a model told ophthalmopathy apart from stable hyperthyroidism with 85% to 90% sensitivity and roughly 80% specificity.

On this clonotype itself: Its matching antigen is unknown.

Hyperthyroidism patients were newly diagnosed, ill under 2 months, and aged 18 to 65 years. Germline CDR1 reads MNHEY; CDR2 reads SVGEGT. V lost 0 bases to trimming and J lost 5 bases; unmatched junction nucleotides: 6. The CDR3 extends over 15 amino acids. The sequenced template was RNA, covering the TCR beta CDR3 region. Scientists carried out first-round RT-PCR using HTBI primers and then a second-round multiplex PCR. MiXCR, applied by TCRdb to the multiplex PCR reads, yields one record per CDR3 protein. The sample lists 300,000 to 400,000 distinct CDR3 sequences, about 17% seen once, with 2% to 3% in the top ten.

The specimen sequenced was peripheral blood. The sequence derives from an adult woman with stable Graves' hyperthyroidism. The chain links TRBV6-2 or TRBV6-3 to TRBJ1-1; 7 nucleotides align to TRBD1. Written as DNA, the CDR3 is TGTGCCAGCAGTTACTCTTACAGGGGAGGAACTGAAGCTTTCTTT. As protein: CASSYSYRGGTEAFF.